Each of the 10 T cell receptor beta chains below was sequenced from the same sample in a study of blood T cell repertoires in COVID-19. The repertoire was sequenced with immunoSEQ multiplex PCR; TCRdb's copy has only in-frame clones and lacks some. Of more than 400,000 clones listed, 70% to 90% are singletons. The sample comprised peripheral blood. The receptors originated from a human donor in a cohort sampled during active COVID-19.

The chain joins TRBV19 to TRBJ1-5; perhaps TRBD1 as D (6 bases). Trimming removed 8 bases at V and 2 bases at J, with 16 bases between. Germline CDR1 and CDR2: LNHDA and SQIVND (reference sequence). This CDR3 has 15 residues. This CDR3 is CASWVGGQGNQPQHF. CDR3 bases: TGTGCCAGTTGGGTCGGGGGGCAGGGCAATCAGCCCCAGCATTTT.

In this sample, this clone turned up once. The chain employs TRBV5-6 and TRBJ1-5; a possible D gene is TRBD1 (5 bases). CDR3 length equals 17 residues. CDR1 and CDR2 from the germline V gene are SGHDT and YYEEEE. V gave up 0 bases and J gave up 4 bases, with 17 bases separating them. The CDR3 DNA reads as TGTGCCAGCAGCTTGGCTACATCTAGGGGATGGAATCAGCCCCAGCATTTT. As protein: CASSLATSRGWNQPQHF.

The chain joins TRBV6-5 to TRBJ2-5, with D perhaps matching TRBD2 (6 bases). The CDR3 totals 15 residues. In germline, CDR1 is MNHEY, CDR2 SVGAGI. Trimming pared 7 bases from V and 5 bases from J, leaving 20 bases between. CDR3 residues: CASNLNFGGWETQYF. The CDR3 DNA reads as TGTGCCAGCAACCTTAATTTCGGGGGATGGGAGACCCAGTACTTC.

V usage is TRBV7-9 and J usage is TRBJ2-2; 10 nucleotides agree with TRBD2. The CDR3 is 16 amino acids. V was pared by 6 bases and J by 5 bases, with 9 bases of the junction left unmatched. The germline CDR1 and CDR2 sequences are SEHNR and FQNEAQ (reference sequence). CDR3 sequence reads: CASSLRPAGGTGELFF. The DNA of the CDR3 is TGTGCCAGCAGTCTTAGGCCAGCGGGAGGGACCGGGGAGCTGTTTTTT.

The V gene is TRBV7-2, the J gene TRBJ2-1; 13 bases agree with TRBD2. V shed 0 bases and J 2 bases; nucleotides not matched to a gene: 13. Germline V gives CDR1 SGHTA, CDR2 FQGNSA. The CDR3 runs 21 residues. CDR3 region: CASSLAPYTSGRALTYNEQFF. CDR3 DNA: TGTGCCAGCAGCTTAGCGCCCTATACTAGCGGGAGGGCCCTTACCTACAATGAGCAGTTCTTC.

The chain combines TRBV7-2 with TRBJ1-1; 8 bases are shared with TRBD1. This CDR3 is 17 amino acids long. In germline, CDR1 is SGHTA, CDR2 FQGNSA. The ends lost 5 bases at V and 1 base at J; junction bases unmatched: 12. CDR3 bases: TGTGCCAGCAGCACCCCCCCCGGACAGGGTCGGAACACTGAAGCTTTCTTT. Translation: CASSTPPGQGRNTEAFF.

The chain combines TRBV19 with TRBJ2-1, with 9 bases matching TRBD2. The V gene end was trimmed by 3 bases and the J gene end by 7 bases; junction bases not matched to a gene: 10. The germline V gene encodes CDR1 LNHDA and CDR2 SQIVND (reference sequence). The CDR3 has 16 amino acids. The CDR3 nucleotides are TGTGCCAGTAGTATCTCTTCTAGCGGGATGGGAAATGAGCAGTTCTTC. Protein product: CASSISSSGMGNEQFF.

V usage is TRBV7-3 and J usage is TRBJ2-7, with TRBD2 identical over 8 bases. V was clipped by 11 bases and J by 6 bases; unmatched bases: 9. CDR1 is SGHTA and CDR2 is FQGTGA in the germline V gene. The CDR3 sequence is 12 residues long. CDR3 sequence (DNA): TGTGCCGCAGCGGGAGTACCCGGCGAGCAGTACTTC. Its translation: CAAAGVPGEQYF.

This rearrangement joins TRBV15 to TRBJ2-3, with 14 nucleotides matching TRBD2. Looked up from germline, CDR1 is LNHNV and CDR2 is YYDKDF (reference sequence). CDR3 length: 19 residues. V lost 3 bases, J lost 3 bases, and 11 bases stayed unmatched. The CDR3 DNA reads as TGTGCCACCAGCAGGGGGTTTATGACTAGCGGGAGGGGTACAGATACGCAGTATTTT. Translated, it gives CATSRGFMTSGRGTDTQYF.

The chain employs TRBV30 and TRBJ2-1; D is unclear. Germline loops: CDR1 GTSNPN, CDR2 SVGIG (reference sequence). Trimming took 7 bases from V and 0 from J, leaving 13 bases between them. The CDR3 loop spans 14 amino acids. The CDR3 nucleotides are TGTGCCTCCCAGAGGCCACCCTCCTACAATGAGCAGTTCTTC. Amino acids: CASQRPPSYNEQFF. The entire variable domain, with the rest obtained from reference TRBV30 and TRBJ2-1, is as follows: SQTIHQWPATLVQPVGSPLSLECTVEGTSNPNLYWYRQAAGRGLQLLFYSVGIGQISSEVPQNLSASRPQDRQFILSSKKLLLSDSGFYLCASQRPPSYNEQFFGPGTRLTVL.